This TCR beta chain was profiled in a study of cytomegalovirus exposure and HLA in healthy donors. PCR primers comprised 60 Vbeta and 13 Jbeta primers. Assay used: immunoSEQ multiplex PCR; TCRdb lists only in-frame clones, some missing. The sample holds approximately 100,000 clones, 60% to 85% seen once. The CDR3 is 19 residues long. Germline V gene lookup returns CDR1 SGHNT and CDR2 YYREEE (reference sequence). J gave up 2 bases and V 6 bases, and 15 bases lay outside the gene matches. The chain employs TRBV5-4 and TRBJ2-6; 9 bases align to TRBD1. This receptor was obtained from a female donor in good health and CMV-seronegative. Sequenced input: PBMCs. The CDR3 nucleotides are TGTGCCAGCACCCCCACCCCAGGACAGGGGATGACTGGGGCCAACGTCCTGACTTTC. It yields the protein CASTPTPGQGMTGANVLTF.